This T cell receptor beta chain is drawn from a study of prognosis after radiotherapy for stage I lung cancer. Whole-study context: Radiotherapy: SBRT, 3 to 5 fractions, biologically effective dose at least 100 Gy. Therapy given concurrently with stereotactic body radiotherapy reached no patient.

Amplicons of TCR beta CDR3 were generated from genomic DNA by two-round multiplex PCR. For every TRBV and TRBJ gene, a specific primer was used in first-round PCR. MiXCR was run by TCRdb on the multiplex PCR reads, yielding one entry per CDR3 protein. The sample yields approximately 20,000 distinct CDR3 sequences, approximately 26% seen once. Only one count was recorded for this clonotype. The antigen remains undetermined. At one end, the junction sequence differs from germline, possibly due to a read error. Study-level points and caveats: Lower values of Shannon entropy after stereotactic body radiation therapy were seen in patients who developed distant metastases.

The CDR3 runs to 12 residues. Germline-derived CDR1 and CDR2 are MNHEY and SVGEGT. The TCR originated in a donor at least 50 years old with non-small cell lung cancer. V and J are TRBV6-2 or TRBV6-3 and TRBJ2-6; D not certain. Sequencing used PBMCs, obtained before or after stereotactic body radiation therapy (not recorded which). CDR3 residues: CASVSWANVPTF. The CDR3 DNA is TGTGCCAGCGTATCTTGGGCCAACGTCCCGACTTTC.